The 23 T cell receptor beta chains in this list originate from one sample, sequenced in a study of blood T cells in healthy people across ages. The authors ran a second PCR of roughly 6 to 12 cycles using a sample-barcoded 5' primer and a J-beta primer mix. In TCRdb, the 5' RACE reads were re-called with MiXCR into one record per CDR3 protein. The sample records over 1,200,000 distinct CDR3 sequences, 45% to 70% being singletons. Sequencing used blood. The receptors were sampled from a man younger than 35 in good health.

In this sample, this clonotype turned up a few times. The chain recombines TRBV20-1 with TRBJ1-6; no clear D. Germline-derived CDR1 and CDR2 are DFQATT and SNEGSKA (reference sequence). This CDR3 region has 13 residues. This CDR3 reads CTPSTGRGSPLHF. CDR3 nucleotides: TGCACCCCGAGTACGGGTCGGGGTTCACCCCTCCACTTT.

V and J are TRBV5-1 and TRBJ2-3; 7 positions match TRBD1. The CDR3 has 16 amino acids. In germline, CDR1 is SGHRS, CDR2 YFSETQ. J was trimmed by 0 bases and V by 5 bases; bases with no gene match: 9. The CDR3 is CASSRDSPESTDTQYF. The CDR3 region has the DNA TGCGCCAGCAGTCGGGACAGCCCGGAAAGCACAGATACGCAGTATTTT.

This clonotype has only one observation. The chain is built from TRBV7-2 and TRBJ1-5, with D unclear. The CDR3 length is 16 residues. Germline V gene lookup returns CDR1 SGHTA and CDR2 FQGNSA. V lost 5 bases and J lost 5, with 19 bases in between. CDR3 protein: CASSTALDHGDQPQHF. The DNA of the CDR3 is TGTGCCAGCAGCACGGCTCTCGACCATGGAGATCAGCCCCAGCATTTT.

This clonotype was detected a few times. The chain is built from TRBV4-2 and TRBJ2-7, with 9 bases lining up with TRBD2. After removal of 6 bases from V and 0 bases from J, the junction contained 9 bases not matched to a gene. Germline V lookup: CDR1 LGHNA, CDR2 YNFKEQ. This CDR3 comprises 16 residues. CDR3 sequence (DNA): TGTGCCAGCAGTTTAAATAGCGGGGGAAGCTCCTACGAGCAGTACTTC. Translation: CASSLNSGGSSYEQYF.

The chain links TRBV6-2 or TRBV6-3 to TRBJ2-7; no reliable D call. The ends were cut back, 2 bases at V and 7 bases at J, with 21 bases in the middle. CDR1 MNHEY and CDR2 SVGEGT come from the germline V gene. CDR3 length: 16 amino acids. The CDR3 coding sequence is TGTGCCAGCAGTTACGGCTTGGCAGCCCGGTACAATGAGCAGTACTTC. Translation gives CASSYGLAARYNEQYF.

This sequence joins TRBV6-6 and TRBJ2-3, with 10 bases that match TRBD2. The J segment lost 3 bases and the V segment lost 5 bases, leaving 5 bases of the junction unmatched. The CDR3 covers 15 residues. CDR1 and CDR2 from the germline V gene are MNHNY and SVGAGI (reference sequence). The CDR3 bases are TGTGCCAGCAGTACTTCTAGCGGGGGAACAGATACGCAGTATTTT. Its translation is CASSTSSGGTDTQYF.

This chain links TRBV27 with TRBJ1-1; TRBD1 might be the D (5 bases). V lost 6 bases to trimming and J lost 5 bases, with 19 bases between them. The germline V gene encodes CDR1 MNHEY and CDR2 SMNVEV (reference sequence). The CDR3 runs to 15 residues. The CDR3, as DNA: TGTGCCAGCAGATTAACCCGATGGGGGTGGACTGAAGCTTTCTTT. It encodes CASRLTRWGWTEAFF.

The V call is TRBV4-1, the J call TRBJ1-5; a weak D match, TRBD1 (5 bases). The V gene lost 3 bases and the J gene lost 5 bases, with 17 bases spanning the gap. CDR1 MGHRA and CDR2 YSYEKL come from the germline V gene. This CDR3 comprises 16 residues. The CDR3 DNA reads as TGCGCCAGCAGCCACCTATCGGGCAGGGTGGATCAGCCCCAGCATTTT. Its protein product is CASSHLSGRVDQPQHF.

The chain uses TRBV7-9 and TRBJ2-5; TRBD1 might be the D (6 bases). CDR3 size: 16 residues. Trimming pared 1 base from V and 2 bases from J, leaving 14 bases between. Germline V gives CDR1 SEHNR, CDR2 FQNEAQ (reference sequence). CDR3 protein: CASSLGPDSLQETQYF. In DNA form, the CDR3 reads TGTGCCAGCAGCTTAGGACCGGACAGCCTGCAAGAGACCCAGTACTTC.

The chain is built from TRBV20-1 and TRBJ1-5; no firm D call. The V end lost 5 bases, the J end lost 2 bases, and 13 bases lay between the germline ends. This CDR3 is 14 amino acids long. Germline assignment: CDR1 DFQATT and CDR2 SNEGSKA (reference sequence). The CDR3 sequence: CSALVPGGNQPQHF. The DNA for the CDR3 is TGCAGTGCTCTGGTCCCGGGAGGCAATCAGCCCCAGCATTTT.

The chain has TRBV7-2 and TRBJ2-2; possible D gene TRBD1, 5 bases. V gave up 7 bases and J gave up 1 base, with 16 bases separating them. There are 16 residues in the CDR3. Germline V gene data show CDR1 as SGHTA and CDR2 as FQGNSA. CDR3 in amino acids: CASTTRQQLNTGELFF. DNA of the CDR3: TGTGCCAGCACCACCAGACAGCAATTGAACACCGGGGAGCTGTTTTTT. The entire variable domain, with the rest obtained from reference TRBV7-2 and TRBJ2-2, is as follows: GAGVSQSPSNKVTEKGKDVELRCDPISGHTALYWYRQSLGQGLEFLIYFQGNSAPDKSGLPSDRFSAERTGGSVSTLTIQRTQQEDSAVYLCASTTRQQLNTGELFFGEGSRLTVL.

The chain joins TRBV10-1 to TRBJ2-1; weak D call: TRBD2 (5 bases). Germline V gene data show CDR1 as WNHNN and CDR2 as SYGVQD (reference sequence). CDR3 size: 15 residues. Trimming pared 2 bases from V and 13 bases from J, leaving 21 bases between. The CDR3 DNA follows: TGCGCCAGCAGTGAGACTAGTGGGATCGGGGAGACCCAGTTCTTC. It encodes CASSETSGIGETQFF.

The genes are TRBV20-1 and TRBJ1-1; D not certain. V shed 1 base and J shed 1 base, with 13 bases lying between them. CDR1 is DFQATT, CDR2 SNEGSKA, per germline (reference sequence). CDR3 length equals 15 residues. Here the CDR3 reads CSARVHLGQNTEAFF. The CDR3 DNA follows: TGCAGTGCTAGAGTTCACCTCGGCCAGAACACTGAAGCTTTCTTT.

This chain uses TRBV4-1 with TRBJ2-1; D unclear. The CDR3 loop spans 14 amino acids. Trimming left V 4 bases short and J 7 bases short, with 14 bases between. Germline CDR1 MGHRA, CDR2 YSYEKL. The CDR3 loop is CASSRQVGRNEQFF. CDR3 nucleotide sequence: TGCGCCAGCAGCCGACAAGTGGGTCGGAATGAGCAGTTCTTC.

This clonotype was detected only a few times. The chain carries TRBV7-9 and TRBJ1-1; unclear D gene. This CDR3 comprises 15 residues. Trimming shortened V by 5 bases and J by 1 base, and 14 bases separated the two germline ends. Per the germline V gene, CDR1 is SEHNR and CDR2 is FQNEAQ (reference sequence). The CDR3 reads CASSLRVVENTEAFF. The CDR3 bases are TGTGCCAGCAGCCTGAGGGTTGTAGAGAACACTGAAGCTTTCTTT.

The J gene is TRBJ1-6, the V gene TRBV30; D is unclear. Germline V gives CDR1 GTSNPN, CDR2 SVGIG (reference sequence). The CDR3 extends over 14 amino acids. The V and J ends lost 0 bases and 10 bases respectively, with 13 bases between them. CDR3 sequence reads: CAWSVRLSSSPLHF. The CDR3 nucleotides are TGTGCCTGGAGTGTACGGCTTTCGAGCTCACCCCTCCACTTT.

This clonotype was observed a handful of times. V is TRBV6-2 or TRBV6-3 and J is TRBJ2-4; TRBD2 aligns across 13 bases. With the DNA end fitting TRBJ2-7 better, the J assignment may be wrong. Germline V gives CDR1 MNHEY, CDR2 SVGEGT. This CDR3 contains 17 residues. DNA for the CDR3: TGTGCCAGCAGCAACGGACTAGCGGGAGATTCCCCCTACGAGCAGTACTTC. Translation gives CASSNGLAGDSPYEQYF.

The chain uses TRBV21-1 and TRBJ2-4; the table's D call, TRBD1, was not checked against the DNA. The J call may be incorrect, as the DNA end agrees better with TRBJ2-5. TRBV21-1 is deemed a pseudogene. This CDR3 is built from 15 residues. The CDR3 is CASSKVGWNRGTQYF. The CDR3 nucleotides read TGTGCCAGCAGCAAAGTGGGCTGGAATCGGGGGACCCAGTACTTC.

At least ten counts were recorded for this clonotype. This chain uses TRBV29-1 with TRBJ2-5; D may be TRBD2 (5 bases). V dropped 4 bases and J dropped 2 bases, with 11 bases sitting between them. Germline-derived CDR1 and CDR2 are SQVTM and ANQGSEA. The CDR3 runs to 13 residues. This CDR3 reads CSVGRVLQETQYF. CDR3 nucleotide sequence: TGCAGCGTTGGGCGGGTACTACAAGAGACCCAGTACTTC.

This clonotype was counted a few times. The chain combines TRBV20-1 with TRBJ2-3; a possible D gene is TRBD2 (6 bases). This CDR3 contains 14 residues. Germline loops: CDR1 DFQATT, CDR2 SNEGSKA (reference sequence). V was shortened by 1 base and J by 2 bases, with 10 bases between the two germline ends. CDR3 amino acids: CSARVSSVTDTQYF. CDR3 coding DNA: TGCAGTGCTAGAGTCTCTAGCGTCACAGATACGCAGTATTTT.

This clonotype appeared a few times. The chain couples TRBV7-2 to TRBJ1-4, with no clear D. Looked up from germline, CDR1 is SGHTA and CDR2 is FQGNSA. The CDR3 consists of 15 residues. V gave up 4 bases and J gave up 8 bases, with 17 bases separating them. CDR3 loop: CASSSFWGGEEKLFF. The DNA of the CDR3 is TGTGCCAGCAGCTCCTTTTGGGGAGGCGAGGAAAAACTGTTTTTT.

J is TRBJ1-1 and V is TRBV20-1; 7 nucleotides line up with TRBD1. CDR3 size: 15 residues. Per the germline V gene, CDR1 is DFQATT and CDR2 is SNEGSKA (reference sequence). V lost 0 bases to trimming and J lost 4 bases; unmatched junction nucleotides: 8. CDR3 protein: CSARDLQGRSTEAFF. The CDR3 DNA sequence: TGCAGTGCTAGAGACCTACAGGGGCGGAGCACTGAAGCTTTCTTT.

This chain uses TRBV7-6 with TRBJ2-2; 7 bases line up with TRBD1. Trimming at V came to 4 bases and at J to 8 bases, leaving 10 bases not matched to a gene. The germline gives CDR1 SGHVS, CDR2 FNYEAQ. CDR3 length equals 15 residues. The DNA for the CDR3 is TGTGCCAGCAGCTCTCCGGGACAGTTTCTTGGGGAGCTGTTTTTT. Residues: CASSSPGQFLGELFF.